This T cell receptor (beta chain) was sequenced during a study of CD8+ T cells in alopecia areata. Study-wide background: Tofacitinib therapy lasting 6 to 18 months was followed by 6 months off drug.

Sorting of CD4+ and CD8+ T cells was performed on PBMCs. Extraction of RNA preceded its reverse transcription into cDNA, which served as the sequencing template. Profiled with immunoSEQ multiplex PCR; TCRdb holds only in-frame clones, not every one. The table records about 160,000 clones, over 80% of them present only once. Trimming cost V 0 bases and J 0 bases; bases outside gene matches: 4. The CDR3 runs 16 residues. The germline gives CDR1 SGDLS, CDR2 YYNGEE. The TCR was taken from a human donor with alopecia areata. The chain links TRBV9 to TRBJ2-5; TRBD2 agrees at 8 bases. The sample consisted of CD8+ T cells sorted from blood, taken at week 0. The CDR3 DNA is TGTGCCAGCAGCGTAGAGGGTAGCGGGAACCAAGAGACCCAGTACTTC. Translating it yields CASSVEGSGNQETQYF. Supplemented by reference TRBV9 and TRBJ2-5, the full variable domain reads DSGVTQTPKHLITATGQRVTLRCSPRSGDLSVYWYQQSLDQGLQFLIQYYNGEERAKGNILERFSAQQFPDLHSELNLSSLELGDSALYFCASSVEGSGNQETQYFGPGTRLLVL.